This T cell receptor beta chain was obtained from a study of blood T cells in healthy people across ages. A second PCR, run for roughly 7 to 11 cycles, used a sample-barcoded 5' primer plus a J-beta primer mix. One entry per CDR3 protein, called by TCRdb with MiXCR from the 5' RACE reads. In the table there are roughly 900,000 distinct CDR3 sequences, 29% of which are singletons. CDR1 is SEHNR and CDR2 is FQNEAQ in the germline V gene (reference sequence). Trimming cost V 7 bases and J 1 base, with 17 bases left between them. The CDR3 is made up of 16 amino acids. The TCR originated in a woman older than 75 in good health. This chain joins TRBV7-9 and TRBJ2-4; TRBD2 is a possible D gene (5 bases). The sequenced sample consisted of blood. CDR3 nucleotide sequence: TGTGCCAGCAACTTCGGAGAGGGCGCGGCCAAAAACATTCAGTACTTC. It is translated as CASNFGEGAAKNIQYF.